Listed below are T cell receptor beta chains from one sample, sequenced in a study of blood T cells in healthy people across ages. MiXCR, run by TCRdb on the 5' RACE reads, gives a single entry per CDR3 protein. Of 550,000 to 750,000 distinct CDR3 sequences in the sample, roughly 21% were seen once. Sequencing was performed on blood. The receptors originated from a man aged 65 to 85 in good health. Each CDR3 is given without its conserved first and last residue. Clone size is not always given. Where it is, it says once, few, many or a class for expanded clones.

clone_size	v_call	cdr3_aa
.	TRBV12-3/TRBV12-4	ASSFDIYGYT
few	TRBV12-3/TRBV12-4	AGSFGVSGSPLH
few	TRBV10-3	AISESGGEPQY
many	TRBV6-1	ASSDAGEQF
few	TRBV9	ASSVVHGQTETQY
few	TRBV29-1	SSSSGLADTQY
.	TRBV2	ASTGQGKNTGELF
once	TRBV7-2	ASRRQGLSGNTIY
few	TRBV6-5	ASSTSRDRVSNIQY
.	TRBV6-2/TRBV6-3	ASSPEMDRAEH
.	TRBV19	ASSIESRSTDTQY
.	TRBV29-1	SVSQGNTIY
few	TRBV9	ASSGTGGRDEQY
.	TRBV5-1	ASSLGPQGVGELF
.	TRBV2	ASTGLAGGSETQY
few	TRBV6-1	ASSRRGHWREGHNEQF